The present T cell receptor (beta chain) was sequenced within a study of blood T cells in healthy people across ages. V was trimmed by 4 bases and J by 2 bases, leaving 12 bases between them. The CDR3 is 16 residues long. The germline gives CDR1 SGHVS, CDR2 FNYEAQ. The donors, healthy Caucasians from Russia, were aged roughly 6 to 90. Together with a sample-barcoded 5' primer, a J-beta primer mix was included in a second PCR lasting about 7 to 11 cycles. Each of the cDNA molecules was tagged by a template-switch adaptor with 12 random nucleotides. TCRdb itself ran the 5' RACE reads through MiXCR, one entry per CDR3 protein. The repertoire consists of over a million distinct CDR3 sequences, with roughly 60% occurring once and the leading ten covering 5.5% to 8%.

This sequence was found in a man aged 18 to 29 in good health. The material sequenced was blood. The chain uses TRBV7-6 and TRBJ2-6; tentatively, D is TRBD1 (5 bases). DNA of the CDR3: TGTGCCAGCAGCTCCCAGGGTTTCACTGGGGCCAACGTCCTGACTTTC. It codes for CASSSQGFTGANVLTF.